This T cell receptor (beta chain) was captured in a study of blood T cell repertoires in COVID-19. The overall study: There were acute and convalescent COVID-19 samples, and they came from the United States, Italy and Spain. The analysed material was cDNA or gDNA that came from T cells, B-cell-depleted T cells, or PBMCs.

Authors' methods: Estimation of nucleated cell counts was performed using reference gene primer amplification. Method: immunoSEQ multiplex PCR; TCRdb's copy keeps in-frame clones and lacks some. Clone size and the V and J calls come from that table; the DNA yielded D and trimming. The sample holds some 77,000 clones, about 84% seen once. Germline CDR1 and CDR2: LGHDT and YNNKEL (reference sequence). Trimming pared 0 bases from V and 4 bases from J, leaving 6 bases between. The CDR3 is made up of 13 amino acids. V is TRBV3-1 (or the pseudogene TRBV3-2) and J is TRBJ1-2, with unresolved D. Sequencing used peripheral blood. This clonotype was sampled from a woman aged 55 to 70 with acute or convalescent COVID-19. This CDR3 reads CASSQDWSYGYTF. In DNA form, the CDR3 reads TGTGCCAGCAGCCAAGATTGGAGCTATGGCTACACCTTC.